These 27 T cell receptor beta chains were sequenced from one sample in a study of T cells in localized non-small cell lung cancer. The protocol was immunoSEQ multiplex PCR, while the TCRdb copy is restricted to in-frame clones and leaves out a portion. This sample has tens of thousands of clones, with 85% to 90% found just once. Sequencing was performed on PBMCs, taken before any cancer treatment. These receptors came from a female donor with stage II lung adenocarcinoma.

In DNA form, the CDR3 reads TGCGCCAGCAGCTTCGCCCGGGACTCGACCGGGGAGCTGTTTTTT. Translated: CASSFARDSTGELFF. This sequence joins TRBV5-1 and TRBJ2-2; perhaps TRBD2 as D (6 bases). Germline loops: CDR1 SGHRS, CDR2 YFSETQ. Trimming took off 2 bases at V and 5 bases at J, with 13 bases between the two ends. The CDR3 length is 15 residues.

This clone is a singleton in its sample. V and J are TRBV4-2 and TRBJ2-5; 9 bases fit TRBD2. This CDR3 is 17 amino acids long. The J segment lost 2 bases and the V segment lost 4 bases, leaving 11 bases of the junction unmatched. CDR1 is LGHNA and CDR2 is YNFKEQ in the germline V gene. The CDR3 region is CASSRGQDSGGQETQYF. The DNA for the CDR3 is TGTGCCAGCAGCCGTGGACAGGATAGCGGGGGACAAGAGACCCAGTACTTC.

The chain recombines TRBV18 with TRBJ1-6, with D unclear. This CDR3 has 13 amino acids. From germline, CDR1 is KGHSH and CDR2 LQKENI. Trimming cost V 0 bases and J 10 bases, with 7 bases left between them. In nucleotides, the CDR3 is TGTGCCAGCTCACCACCGTATGAATCACCCCTCCACTTT. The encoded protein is CASSPPYESPLHF.

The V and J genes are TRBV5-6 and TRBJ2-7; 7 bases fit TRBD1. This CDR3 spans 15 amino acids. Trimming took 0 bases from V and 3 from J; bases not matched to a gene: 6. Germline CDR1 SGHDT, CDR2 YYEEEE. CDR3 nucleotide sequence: TGTGCCAGCAGCTTGGTCCCAGGGGGTAGCTACGAGCAGTACTTC. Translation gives CASSLVPGGSYEQYF.

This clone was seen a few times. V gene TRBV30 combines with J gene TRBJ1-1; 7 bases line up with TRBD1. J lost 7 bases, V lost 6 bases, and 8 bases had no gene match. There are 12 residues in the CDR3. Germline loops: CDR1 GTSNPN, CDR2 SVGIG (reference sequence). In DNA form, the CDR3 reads TGTGCCTGCTCCAGGGGGACCGTTGAAGCTTTCTTT. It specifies CACSRGTVEAFF.

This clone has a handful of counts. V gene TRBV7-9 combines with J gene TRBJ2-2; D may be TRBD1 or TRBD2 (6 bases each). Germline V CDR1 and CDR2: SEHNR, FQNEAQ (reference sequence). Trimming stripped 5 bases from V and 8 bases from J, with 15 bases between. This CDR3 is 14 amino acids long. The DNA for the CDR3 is TGTGCCAGCAGCCCAGGGGCGGGATCAGGGGAGCTGTTTTTT. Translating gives CASSPGAGSGELFF. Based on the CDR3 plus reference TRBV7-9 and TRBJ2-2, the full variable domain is DTGVSQNPRHKITKRGQNVTFRCDPISEHNRLYWYRQTLGQGPEFLTYFQNEAQLEKSRLLSDRFSAERPKGSFSTLEIQRTEQGDSAMYLCASSPGAGSGELFFGEGSRLTVL.

Here the CDR3 DNA reads TGTGCCAGCAGTTTAGGGGGACAGGGTAGACCCTACGAGCAGTACTTC. It codes for CASSLGGQGRPYEQYF. The chain has TRBV28 and TRBJ2-7, with 9 bases that match TRBD1. Germline V gene lookup returns CDR1 MDHEN and CDR2 SYDVKM. The CDR3 sequence is 16 residues long. J was trimmed by 2 bases and V by 2 bases; bases with no gene match: 7.

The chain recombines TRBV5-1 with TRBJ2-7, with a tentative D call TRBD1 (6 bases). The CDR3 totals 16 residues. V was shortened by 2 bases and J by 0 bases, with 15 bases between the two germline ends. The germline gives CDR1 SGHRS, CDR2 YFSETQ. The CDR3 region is CASSLNGQKSSYEQYF. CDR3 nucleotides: TGCGCCAGCAGCTTAAACGGACAGAAGAGCTCCTACGAGCAGTACTTC.

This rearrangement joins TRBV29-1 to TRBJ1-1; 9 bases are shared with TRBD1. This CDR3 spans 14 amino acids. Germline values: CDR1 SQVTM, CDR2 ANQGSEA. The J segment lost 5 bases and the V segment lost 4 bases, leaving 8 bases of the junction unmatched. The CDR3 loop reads CSVGWGQGGTEAFF. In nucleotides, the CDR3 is TGCAGCGTTGGGTGGGGACAGGGAGGGACTGAAGCTTTCTTT.

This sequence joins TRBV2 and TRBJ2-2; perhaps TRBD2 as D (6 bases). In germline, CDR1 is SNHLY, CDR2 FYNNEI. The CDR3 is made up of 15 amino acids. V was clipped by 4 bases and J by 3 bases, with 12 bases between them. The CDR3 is CASSVTSTDTGELFF. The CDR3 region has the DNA TGTGCCAGCAGTGTTACTAGCACGGACACCGGGGAGCTGTTTTTT.

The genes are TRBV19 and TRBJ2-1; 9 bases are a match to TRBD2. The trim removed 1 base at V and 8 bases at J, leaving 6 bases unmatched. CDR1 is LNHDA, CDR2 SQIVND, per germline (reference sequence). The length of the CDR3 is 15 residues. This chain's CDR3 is CASSIGGGAVDEQFF. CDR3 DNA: TGTGCCAGTAGTATAGGCGGGGGGGCCGTAGATGAGCAGTTCTTC.

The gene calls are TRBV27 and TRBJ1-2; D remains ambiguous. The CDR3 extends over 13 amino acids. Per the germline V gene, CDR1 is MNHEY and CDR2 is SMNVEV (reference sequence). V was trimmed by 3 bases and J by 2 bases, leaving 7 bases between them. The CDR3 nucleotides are TGTGCCAGCAGTTTGACGGAAAACTATGGCTACACCTTC. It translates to CASSLTENYGYTF.

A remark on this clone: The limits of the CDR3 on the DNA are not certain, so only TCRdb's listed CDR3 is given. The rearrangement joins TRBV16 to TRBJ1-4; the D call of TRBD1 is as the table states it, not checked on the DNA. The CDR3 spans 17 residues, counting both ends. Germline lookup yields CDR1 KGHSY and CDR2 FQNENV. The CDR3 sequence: CASSQSGASGSMKNCFF.

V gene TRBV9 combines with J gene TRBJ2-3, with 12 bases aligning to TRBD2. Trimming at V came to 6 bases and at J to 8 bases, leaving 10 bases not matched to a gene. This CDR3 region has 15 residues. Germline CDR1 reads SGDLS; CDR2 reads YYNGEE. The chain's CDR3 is CASTLLAGGDGTQYF. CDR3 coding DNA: TGTGCCAGCACCTTACTAGCGGGGGGAGATGGTACGCAGTATTTT.

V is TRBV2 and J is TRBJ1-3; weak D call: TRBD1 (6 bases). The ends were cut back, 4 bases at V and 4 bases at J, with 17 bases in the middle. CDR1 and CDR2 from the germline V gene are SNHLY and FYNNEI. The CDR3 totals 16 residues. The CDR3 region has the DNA TGTGCCAGCAGTGGCAGAGGGGGTAATACCGGAAACACCATATATTTT. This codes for CASSGRGGNTGNTIYF.

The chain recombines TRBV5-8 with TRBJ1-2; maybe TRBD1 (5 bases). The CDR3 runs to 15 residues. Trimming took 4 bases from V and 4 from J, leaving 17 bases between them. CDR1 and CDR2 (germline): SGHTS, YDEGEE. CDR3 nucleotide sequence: TGTGCCAGCAGCCCTCGGACGGGACCACGCTATGGCTACACCTTC. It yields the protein CASSPRTGPRYGYTF.

The CDR3 DNA reads as TGTGCCAGCAGGCCCGAGGACAGGGTTGTCTACACCTTC. It is translated as CASRPEDRVVYTF. This sequence joins TRBV6-5 and TRBJ1-2, with TRBD1 identical over 8 bases. The CDR3 has 13 residues. The junction had 10 bases not matched to a gene; V was cut back by 6 bases and J by 10 bases. CDR1 and CDR2 from the germline V gene are MNHEY and SVGAGI.

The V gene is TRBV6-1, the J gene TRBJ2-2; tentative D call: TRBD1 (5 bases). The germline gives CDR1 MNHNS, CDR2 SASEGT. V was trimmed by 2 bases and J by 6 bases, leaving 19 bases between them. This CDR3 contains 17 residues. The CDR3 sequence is CASSELGRVWVSGELFF. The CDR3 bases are TGTGCCAGCAGTGAATTAGGCAGGGTATGGGTGTCCGGGGAGCTGTTTTTT.

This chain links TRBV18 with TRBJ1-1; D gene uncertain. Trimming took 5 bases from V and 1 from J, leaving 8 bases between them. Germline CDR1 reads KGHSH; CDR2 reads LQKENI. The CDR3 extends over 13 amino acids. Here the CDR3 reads CASSFGGNTEAFF. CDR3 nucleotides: TGTGCCAGCTCATTCGGTGGGAACACTGAAGCTTTCTTT.

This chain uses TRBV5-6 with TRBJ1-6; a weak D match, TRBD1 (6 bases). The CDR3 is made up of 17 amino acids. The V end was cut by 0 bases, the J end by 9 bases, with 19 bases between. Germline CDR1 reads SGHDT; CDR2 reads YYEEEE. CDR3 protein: CASSLEIGGPGGSPLHF. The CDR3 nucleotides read TGTGCCAGCAGCTTGGAAATCGGGGGCCCTGGAGGTTCACCCCTCCACTTT.

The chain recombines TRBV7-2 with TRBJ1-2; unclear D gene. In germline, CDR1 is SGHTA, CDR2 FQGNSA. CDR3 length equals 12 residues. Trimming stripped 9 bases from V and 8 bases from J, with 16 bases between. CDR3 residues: CARRVGLVGYTF. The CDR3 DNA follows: TGTGCCAGACGGGTTGGGCTAGTCGGCTACACCTTC.

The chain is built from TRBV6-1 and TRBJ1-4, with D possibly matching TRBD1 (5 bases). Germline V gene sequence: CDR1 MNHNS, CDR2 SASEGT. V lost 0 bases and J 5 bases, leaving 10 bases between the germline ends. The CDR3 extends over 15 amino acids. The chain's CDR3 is CASSEAQGSNEKLFF. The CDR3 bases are TGTGCCAGCAGTGAAGCGCAGGGATCGAATGAAAAACTGTTTTTT.

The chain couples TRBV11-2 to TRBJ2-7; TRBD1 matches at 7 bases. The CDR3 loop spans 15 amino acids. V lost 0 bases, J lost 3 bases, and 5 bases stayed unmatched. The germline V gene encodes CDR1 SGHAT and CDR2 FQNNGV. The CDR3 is CASSLEQGILYEQYF. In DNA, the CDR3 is TGTGCCAGCAGCTTAGAACAGGGGATCCTCTACGAGCAGTACTTC.

The CDR3 DNA sequence: TGTGCCAGCAGTTACAGGTTACAGGCGGGAGAAGCTTTCTTT. It yields the protein CASSYRLQAGEAFF. The chain uses TRBV6-5 and TRBJ1-1; possibly TRBD1 for D (5 bases). With 2 bases removed from V and 8 bases from J, the gap between germline ends came to 15 bases. The CDR3 contains 14 residues. Germline lookup yields CDR1 MNHEY and CDR2 SVGAGI.

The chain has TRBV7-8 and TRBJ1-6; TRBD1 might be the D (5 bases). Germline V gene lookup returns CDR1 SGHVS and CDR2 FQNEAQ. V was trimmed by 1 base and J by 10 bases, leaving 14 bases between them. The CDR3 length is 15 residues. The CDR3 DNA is TGTGCCAGCAGCTTAGACTCAGGGTTAGTGTCACCCCTCCACTTT. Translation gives CASSLDSGLVSPLHF.

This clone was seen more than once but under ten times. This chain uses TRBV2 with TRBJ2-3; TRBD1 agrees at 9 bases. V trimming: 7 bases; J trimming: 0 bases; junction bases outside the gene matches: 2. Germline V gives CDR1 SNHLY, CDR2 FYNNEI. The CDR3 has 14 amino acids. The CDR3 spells CASKDRGSTDTQYF. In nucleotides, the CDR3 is TGTGCCAGCAAGGACAGGGGCAGCACAGATACGCAGTATTTT.

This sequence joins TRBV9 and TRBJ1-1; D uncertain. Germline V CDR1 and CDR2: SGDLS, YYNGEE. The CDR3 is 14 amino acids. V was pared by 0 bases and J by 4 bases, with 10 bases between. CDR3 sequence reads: CASSVVGVGTEAFF. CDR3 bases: TGTGCCAGCAGCGTAGTTGGAGTGGGCACTGAAGCTTTCTTT.